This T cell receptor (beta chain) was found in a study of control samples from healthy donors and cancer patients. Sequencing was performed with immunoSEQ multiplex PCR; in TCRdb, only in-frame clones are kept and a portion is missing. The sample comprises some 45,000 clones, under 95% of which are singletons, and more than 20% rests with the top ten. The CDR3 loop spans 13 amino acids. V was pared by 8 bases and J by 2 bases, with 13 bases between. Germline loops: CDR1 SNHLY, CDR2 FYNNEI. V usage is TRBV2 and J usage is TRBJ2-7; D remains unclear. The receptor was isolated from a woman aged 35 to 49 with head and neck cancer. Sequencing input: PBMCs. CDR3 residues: CASLQDVTYEQYF. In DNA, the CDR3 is TGTGCCAGCCTGCAGGACGTTACCTACGAGCAGTACTTC.